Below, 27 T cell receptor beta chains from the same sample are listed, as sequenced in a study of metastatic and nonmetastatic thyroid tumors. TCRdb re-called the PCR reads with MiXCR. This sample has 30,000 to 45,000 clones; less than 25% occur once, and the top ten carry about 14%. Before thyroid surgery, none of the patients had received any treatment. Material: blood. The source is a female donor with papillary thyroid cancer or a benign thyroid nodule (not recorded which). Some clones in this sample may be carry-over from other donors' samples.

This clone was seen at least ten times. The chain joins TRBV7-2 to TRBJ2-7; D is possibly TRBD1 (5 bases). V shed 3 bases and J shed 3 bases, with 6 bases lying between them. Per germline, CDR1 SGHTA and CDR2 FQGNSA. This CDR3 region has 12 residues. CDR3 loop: CASSFQGYEQYF. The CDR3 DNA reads TGTGCCAGCAGCTTCCAGGGCTACGAGCAGTACTTC. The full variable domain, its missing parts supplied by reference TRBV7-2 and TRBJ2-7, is GAGVSQSPSNKVTEKGKDVELRCDPISGHTALYWYRQSLGQGLEFLIYFQGNSAPDKSGLPSDRFSAERTGGSVSTLTIQRTQQEDSAVYLCASSFQGYEQYFGPGTRLTVT.

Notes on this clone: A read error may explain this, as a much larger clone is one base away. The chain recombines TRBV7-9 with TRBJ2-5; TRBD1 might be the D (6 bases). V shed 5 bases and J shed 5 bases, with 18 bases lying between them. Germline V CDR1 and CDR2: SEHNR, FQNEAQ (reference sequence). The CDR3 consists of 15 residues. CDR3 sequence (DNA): TGTGCCAGCAGCCCAACGGGACATAATAGGGAGACCCAGTACTTC. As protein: CASSPTGHNRETQYF.

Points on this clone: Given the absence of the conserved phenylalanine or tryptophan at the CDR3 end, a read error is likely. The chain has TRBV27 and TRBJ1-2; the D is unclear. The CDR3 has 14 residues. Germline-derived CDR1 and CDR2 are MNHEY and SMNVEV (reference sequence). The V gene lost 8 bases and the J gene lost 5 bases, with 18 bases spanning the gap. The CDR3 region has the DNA TGTGCCAGCTCCTCCCTGAGTGGCGCGTATGGCTACACCGTC. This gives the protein CASSSLSGAYGYTV.

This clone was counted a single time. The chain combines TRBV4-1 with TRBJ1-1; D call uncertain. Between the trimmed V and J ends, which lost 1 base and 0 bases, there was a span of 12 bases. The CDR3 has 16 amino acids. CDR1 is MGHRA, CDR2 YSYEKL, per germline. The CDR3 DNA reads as TGCGCCAGCAGCCAAGGAACTCAAATTATGAACACTGAAGCTTTCTTT. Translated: CASSQGTQIMNTEAFF.

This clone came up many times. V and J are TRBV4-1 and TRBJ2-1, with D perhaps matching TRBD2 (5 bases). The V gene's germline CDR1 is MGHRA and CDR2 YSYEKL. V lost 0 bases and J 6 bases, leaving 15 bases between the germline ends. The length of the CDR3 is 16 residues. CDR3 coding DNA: TGCGCCAGCAGCCAAGAAGAGGACTCCTTTCCCAATGAGCAGTTCTTC. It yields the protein CASSQEEDSFPNEQFF.

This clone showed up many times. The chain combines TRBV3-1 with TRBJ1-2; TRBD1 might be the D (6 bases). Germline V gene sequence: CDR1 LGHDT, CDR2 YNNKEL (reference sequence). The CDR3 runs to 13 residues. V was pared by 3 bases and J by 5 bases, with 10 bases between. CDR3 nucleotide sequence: TGTGCCAGCAGCCAGGGGGCCATATATGGCTACACCTTC. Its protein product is CASSQGAIYGYTF.

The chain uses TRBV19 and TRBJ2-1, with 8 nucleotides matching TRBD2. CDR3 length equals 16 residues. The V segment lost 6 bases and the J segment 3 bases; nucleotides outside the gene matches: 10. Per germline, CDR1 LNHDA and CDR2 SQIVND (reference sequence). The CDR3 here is CASSPDVTSGYNEQFF. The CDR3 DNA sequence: TGTGCCAGTAGCCCGGACGTTACTAGCGGCTACAATGAGCAGTTCTTC.

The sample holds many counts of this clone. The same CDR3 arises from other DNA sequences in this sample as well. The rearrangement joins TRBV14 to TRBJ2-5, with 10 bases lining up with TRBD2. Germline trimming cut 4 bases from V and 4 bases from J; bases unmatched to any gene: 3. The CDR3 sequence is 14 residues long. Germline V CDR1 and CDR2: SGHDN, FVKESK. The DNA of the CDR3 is TGTGCCAGCAGCCGGCGACTAGCGGGAGAGACCCAGTACTTC. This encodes CASSRRLAGETQYF.

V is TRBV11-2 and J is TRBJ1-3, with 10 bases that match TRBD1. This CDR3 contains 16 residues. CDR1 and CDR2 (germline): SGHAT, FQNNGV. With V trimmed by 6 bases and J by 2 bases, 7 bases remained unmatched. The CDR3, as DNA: TGTGCCAGCAGATCGGCCGGACAGGGGGCTGGAAACACCATATATTTT. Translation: CASRSAGQGAGNTIYF.

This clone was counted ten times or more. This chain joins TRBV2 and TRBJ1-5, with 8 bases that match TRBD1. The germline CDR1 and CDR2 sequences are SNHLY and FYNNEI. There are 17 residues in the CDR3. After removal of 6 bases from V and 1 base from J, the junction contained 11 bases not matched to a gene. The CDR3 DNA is TGTGCCAGCAGGCCCGGGGGGCAGGGGGCGAGCAATCAGCCCCAGCATTTT. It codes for CASRPGGQGASNQPQHF.

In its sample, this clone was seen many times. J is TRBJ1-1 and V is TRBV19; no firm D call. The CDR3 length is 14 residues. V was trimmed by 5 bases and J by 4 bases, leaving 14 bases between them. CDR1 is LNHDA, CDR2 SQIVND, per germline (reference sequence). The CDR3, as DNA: TGTGCCAGTAGTCAACACCACCTCCGCACTGAAGCTTTCTTT. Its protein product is CASSQHHLRTEAFF.

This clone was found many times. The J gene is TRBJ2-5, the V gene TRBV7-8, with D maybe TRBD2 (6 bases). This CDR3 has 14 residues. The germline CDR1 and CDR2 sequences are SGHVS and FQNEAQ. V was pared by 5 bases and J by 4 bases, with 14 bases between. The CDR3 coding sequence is TGTGCCAGCAGCCAAAAACCGCGGGGAGAGACCCAGTACTTC. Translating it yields CASSQKPRGETQYF.

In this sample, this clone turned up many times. CDR3 coding DNA: TGTGCCAGCAGCGCCCGGACTAGCGCCTACAATGAGCAGTTCTTC. Its translation is CASSARTSAYNEQFF. This chain uses TRBV11-2 with TRBJ2-1; 9 nucleotides align to TRBD2. V shed 5 bases and J 2 bases; nucleotides not matched to a gene: 4. Germline V gives CDR1 SGHAT, CDR2 FQNNGV. There are 15 residues in the CDR3.

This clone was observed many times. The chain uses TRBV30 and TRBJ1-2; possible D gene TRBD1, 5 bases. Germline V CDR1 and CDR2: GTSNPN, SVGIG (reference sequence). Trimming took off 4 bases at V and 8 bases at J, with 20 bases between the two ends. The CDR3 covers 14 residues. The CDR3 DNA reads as TGTGCCTGGACCCCGGTGGGGGATTTAGGGGGCTACACCTTC. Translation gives CAWTPVGDLGGYTF.

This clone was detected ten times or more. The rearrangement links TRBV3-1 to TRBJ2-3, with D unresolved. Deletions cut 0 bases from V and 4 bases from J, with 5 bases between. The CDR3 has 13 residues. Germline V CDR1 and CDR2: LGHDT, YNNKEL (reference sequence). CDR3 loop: CASSQDVPDTQYF. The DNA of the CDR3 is TGTGCCAGCAGCCAAGATGTCCCAGATACGCAGTATTTT.

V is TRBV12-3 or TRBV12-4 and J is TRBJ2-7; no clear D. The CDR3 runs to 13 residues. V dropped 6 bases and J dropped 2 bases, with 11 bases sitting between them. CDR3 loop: CASRSRRAYEQYF. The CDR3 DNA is TGTGCCAGCAGATCAAGGCGTGCCTACGAGCAGTACTTC.

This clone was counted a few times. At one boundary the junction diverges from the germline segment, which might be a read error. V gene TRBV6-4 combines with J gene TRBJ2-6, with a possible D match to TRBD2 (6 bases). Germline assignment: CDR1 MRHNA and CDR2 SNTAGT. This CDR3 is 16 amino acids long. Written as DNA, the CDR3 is TGTGCCAGCATTGACAAATCAGGGACTGGGGCCAACGTCCTTACTTTC. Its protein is CASIDKSGTGANVLTF.

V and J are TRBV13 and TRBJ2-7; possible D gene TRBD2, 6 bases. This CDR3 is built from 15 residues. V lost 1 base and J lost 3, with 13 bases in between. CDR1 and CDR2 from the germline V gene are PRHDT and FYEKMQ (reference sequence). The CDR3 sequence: CASSLVSLASYEQYF. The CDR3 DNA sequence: TGTGCCAGCAGCTTAGTTTCCCTAGCGAGCTACGAGCAGTACTTC.

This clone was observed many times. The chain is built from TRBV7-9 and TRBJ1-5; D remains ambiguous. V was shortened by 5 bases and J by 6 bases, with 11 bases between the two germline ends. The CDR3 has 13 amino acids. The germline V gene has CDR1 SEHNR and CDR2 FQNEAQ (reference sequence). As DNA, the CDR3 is TGTGCCAGCAGCCCCAACGGTGCTCAGCCCCAGCATTTT. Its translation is CASSPNGAQPQHF.

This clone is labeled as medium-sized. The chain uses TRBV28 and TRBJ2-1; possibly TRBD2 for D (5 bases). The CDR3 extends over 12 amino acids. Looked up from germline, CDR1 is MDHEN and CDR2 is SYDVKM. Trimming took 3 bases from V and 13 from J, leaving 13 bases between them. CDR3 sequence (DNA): TGTGCCAGCAGTTTCAACCGGGGTAGCCAGTTCTTC. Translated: CASSFNRGSQFF.

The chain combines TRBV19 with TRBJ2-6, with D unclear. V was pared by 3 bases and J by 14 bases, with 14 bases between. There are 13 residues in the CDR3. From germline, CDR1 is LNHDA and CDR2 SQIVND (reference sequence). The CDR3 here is CASSMNRANFLTF. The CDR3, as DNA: TGTGCCAGTAGTATGAACCGGGCCAATTTCCTGACTTTC.

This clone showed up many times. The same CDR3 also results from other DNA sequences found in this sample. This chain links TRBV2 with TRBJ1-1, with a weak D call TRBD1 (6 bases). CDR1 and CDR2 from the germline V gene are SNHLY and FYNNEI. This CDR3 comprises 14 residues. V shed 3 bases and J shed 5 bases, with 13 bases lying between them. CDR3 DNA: TGTGCCAGCAGTGAGCGGGGGCGCGTTACTGAAGCTTTCTTT. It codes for CASSERGRVTEAFF.

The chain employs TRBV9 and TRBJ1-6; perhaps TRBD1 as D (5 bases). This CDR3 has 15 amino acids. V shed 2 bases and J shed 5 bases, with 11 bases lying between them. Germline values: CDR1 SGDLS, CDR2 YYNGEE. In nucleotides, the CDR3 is TGTGCCAGCAGCGTTAGTGGGGGTGATAATTCACCCCTCCACTTT. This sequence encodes CASSVSGGDNSPLHF.

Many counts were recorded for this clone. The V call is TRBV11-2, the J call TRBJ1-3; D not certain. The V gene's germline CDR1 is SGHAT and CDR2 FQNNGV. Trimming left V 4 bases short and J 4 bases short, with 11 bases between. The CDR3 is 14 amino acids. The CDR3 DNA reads TGTGCCAGCAGCTCTCCGGGAGCAGGAAACACCATATATTTT. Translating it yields CASSSPGAGNTIYF.

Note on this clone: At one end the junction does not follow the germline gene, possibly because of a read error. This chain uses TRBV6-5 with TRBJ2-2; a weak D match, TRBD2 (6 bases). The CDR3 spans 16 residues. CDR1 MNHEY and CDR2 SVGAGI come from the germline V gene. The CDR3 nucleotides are TGTGCCAGCATTTACTCTATGCGGGGTCGTACCGGGGAGCTGTTTTTT. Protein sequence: CASIYSMRGRTGELFF.

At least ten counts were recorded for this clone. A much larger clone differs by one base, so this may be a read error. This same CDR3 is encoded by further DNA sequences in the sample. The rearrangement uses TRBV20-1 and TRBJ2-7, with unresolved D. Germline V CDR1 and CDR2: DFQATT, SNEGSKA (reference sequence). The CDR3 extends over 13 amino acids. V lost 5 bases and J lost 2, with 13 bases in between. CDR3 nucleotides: TGCAGTGCTCAAAGTGGATACACCTACGAGCAGTACTTC. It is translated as CSAQSGYTYEQYF.

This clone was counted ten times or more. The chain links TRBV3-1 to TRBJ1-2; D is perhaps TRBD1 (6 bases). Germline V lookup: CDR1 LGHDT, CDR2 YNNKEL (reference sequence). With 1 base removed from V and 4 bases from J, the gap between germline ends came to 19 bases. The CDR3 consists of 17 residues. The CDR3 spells CASSQGGYRGMGYGYTF. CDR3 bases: TGTGCCAGCAGCCAAGGAGGTTATAGGGGGATGGGCTATGGCTACACCTTC.